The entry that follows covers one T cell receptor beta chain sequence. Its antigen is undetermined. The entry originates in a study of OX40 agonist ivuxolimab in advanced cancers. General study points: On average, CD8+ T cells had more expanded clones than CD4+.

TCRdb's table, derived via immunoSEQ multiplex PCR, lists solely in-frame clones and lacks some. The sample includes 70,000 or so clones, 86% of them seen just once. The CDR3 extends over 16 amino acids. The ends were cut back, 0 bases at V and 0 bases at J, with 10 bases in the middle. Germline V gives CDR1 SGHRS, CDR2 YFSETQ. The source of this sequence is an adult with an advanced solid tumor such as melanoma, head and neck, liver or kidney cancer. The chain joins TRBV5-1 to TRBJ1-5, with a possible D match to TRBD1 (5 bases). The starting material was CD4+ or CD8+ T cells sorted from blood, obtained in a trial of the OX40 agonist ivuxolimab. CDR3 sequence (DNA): TGCGCCAGCAGCTTGGATGGGGGGACTAGCAATCAGCCCCAGCATTTT. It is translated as CASSLDGGTSNQPQHF.